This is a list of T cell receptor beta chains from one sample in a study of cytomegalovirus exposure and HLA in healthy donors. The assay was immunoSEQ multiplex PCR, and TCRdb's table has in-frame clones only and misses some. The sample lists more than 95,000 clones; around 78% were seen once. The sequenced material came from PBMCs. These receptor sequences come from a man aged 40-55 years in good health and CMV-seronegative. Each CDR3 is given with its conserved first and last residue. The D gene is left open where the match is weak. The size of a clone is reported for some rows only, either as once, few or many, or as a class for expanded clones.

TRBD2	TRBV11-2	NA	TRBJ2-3	CASSLPFSGGVSTDTQYF	TGTGCCAGCAGCTTACCTTTTAGCGGGGGCGTCAGCACAGATACGCAGTATTTT
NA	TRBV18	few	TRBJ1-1	CASSRWGTGNTEAFF	TGTGCCAGCTCACGGTGGGGCACGGGGAACACTGAAGCTTTCTTT
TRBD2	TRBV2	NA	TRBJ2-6	CASYSGRGARSGANVLTF	TGTGCCAGCTACTCAGGGCGGGGGGCTCGCTCTGGGGCCAACGTCCTGACTTTC
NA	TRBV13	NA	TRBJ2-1	CASSSLPDEQFF	TGTGCCAGCAGCTCCCTCCCGGATGAGCAGTTCTTC
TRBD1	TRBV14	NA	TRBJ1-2	CASSQDRQGNGYTF	TGTGCCAGCAGCCAAGATCGACAGGGGAATGGCTACACCTTC
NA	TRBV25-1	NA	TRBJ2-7	CASSDYYEQYF	TGTGCCAGCAGTGATTATTACGAGCAGTACTTC
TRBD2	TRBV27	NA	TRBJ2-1	CASSLLAGSYNEQFF	TGTGCCAGCAGTTTACTAGCGGGCTCCTACAATGAGCAGTTCTTC
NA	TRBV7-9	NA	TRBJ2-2	CASSREAQGAGELFF	TGTGCCAGCAGCCGAGAGGCACAGGGCGCCGGGGAGCTGTTTTTT
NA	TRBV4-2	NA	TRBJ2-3	CASSQGGETDTQYF	TGTGCCAGCAGCCAAGGCGGGGAAACAGATACGCAGTATTTT
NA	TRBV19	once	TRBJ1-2	CASSQNEGHGGYTF	TGTGCCAGTAGCCAAAATGAGGGCCACGGAGGCTACACCTTC
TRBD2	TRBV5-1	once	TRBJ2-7	CASSDGTSGSYEQYF	TGCGCCAGCAGCGACGGGACTAGCGGCTCCTACGAGCAGTACTTC
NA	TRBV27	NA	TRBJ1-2	CASSGGIPAISGYTF	TGTGCCAGCAGTGGAGGGATTCCGGCGATTAGTGGCTACACCTTC
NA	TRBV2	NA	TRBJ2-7	CASREGIDLYEQYF	TGTGCCAGCAGGGAGGGAATTGATCTCTACGAGCAGTACTTC
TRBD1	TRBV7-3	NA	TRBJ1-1	CASSLQTGPVDTEAFF	TGTGCCAGCAGCTTGCAGACAGGGCCGGTGGACACTGAAGCTTTCTTT
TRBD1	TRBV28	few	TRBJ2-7	CASSQPGTGYPYEQYF	TGTGCCAGCAGTCAGCCCGGGACAGGGTACCCCTACGAGCAGTACTTC
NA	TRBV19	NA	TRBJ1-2	CASSMGEAYGYTF	TGTGCCAGTAGTATGGGGGAGGCGTATGGCTACACCTTC
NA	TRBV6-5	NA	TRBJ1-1	CASSYSRQSEAFF	TGTGCCAGCAGTTACTCCAGACAGTCTGAAGCTTTCTTT
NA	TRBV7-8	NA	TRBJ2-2	CASSLGAGELFF	TGTGCCAGCAGCTTAGGCGCCGGGGAGCTGTTTTTT
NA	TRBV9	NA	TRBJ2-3	CASSVKEGRTDTQYF	TGTGCCAGCAGCGTAAAGGAGGGCCGCACAGATACGCAGTATTTT
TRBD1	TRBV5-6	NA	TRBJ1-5	CASSLGDRSNQPQHF	TGTGCCAGCAGCTTGGGGGACAGGAGCAATCAGCCCCAGCATTTT
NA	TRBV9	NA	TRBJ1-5	CASSSEVGSNQPQHF	TGTGCCAGCAGCTCGGAGGTGGGTAGCAATCAGCCCCAGCATTTT
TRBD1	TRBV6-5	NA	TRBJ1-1	CASTSGTEAFF	TGTGCCAGCACCTCCGGGACAGAGGCTTTCTTT
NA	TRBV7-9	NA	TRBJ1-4	CASSLRQGEKLFF	TGTGCCAGCAGCTTAAGGCAGGGTGAAAAACTGTTTTTT
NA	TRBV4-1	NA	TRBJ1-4	CASSQGGIEKLFF	TGCGCCAGCAGCCAAGGAGGGATTGAAAAACTGTTTTTT
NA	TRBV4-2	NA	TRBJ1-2	CASSQDRGLGRANYGYTF	TGTGCCAGCAGCCAAGATCGGGGTTTAGGAAGAGCTAACTATGGCTACACCTTC
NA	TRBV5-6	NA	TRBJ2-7	CASSFGFSEQYF	TGTGCCAGCAGCTTCGGGTTTTCCGAGCAGTACTTC
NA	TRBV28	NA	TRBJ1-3	CASSFLESGNTIYF	TGTGCCAGCAGTTTCCTGGAGAGTGGAAACACCATATATTTT
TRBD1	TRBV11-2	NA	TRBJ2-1	CASSSGQGEYNEQFF	TGTGCCAGCAGCTCGGGACAGGGGGAATACAATGAGCAGTTCTTC
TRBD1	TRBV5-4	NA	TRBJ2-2	CASSSTGAGQGLFF	TGTGCCAGCAGCAGCACAGGGGCGGGTCAGGGCCTGTTTTTT
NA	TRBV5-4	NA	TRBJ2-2	CASSFTQGPGGELFF	TGTGCCAGCAGCTTTACGCAGGGTCCTGGCGGGGAGCTGTTTTTT
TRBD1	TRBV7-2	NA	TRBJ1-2	CASSLGGGTGGTVIGYTF	TGTGCCAGCAGCTTAGGGGGGGGTACAGGGGGCACAGTTATCGGCTACACCTTC
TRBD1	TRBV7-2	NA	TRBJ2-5	CASSLPLGQGFQTQYF	TGTGCCAGCAGCTTACCGTTGGGACAGGGGTTTCAGACCCAGTACTTC
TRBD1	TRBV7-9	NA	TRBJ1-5	CASSFTGTDQPQHF	TGTGCCAGCAGCTTTACAGGGACAGATCAGCCCCAGCATTTT
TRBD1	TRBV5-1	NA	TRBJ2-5	CASRVRDSEETQYF	TGCGCCAGCAGAGTCCGGGACAGTGAAGAGACCCAGTACTTC
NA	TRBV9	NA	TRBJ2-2	CASSPGAGELFF	TGTGCCAGCAGTCCAGGGGCCGGGGAGCTGTTTTTT
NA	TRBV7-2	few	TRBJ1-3	CASGAGGNTIYF	TGTGCCAGCGGCGCAGGTGGAAACACCATATATTTT
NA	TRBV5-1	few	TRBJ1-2	CASSSGQPNYGYTF	TGCGCCAGCAGCTCGGGACAACCTAACTATGGCTACACCTTC
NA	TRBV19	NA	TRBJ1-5	CASSIEDRSQPQHF	TGTGCCAGTAGTATAGAGGACAGAAGTCAGCCCCAGCATTTT
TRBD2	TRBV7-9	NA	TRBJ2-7	CASSYPSGEAYEQYF	TGTGCCAGCAGCTACCCTAGCGGGGAGGCCTACGAGCAGTACTTC
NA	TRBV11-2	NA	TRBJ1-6	CASSLHGGSPLHF	TGTGCCAGCAGCTTACATGGGGGGTCACCCCTCCACTTT
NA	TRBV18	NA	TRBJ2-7	CASSPSGSYEQYF	TGTGCCAGCTCACCGTCAGGGTCCTACGAGCAGTACTTC